A selection of T cell receptor beta chains follows, all from one sample in a study of T cells expressing NK-cell markers. TCRdb re-called the 5' RACE reads, yielding one record per CDR3 amino acid sequence without DNA. The clone table shows about 450,000 distinct CDR3 sequences, with the ten largest holding more than 7%. The sequenced sample consisted of blood T cells: a sorted CD56 or NKG2C T cell subset, CD4+ or CD8+ T cells, or bulk PBMC T cells (not recorded which). The receptors were sampled from a woman aged 18 to 75 in good health. Both conserved end residues are part of each CDR3.

j_call	v_call	cdr3_aa
TRBJ2-2	TRBV20-1	CSAPLAPNTGELFF
TRBJ2-1	TRBV5-1	CASSSTSGGLYEQFF
TRBJ2-1	TRBV20-1	CSAGKAGASSYNEQFF
TRBJ1-1	TRBV7-6	CASSLGTGGEAFF
TRBJ2-4	TRBV20-1	CSVSHGSWNIQYF
TRBJ2-1	TRBV20-1	CSVSRLAVFDEQFF
TRBJ2-1	TRBV14	CASSHRLSNKWFF
TRBJ2-7	TRBV29-1	CSVAGLFPSYEQYF
TRBJ2-7	TRBV6-1	CASQLDRAYEQYF
TRBJ1-2	TRBV7-2	CASSRWGPGYTF
TRBJ1-2	TRBV5-1	CASSREITNYGYTF
TRBJ1-5	TRBV7-2	CASSPRARESQPQHF
TRBJ2-7	TRBV19	CATDGTGRRNEQYF
TRBJ2-5	TRBV7-9	CASSFDPGQGKKTQYF
TRBJ2-7	TRBV6-5	CASSSVSGSSGEQYF
TRBJ1-5	TRBV7-9	CASSLGNQPQHF
TRBJ2-1	TRBV11-1	CASSLVAGGRSSYNEQFF